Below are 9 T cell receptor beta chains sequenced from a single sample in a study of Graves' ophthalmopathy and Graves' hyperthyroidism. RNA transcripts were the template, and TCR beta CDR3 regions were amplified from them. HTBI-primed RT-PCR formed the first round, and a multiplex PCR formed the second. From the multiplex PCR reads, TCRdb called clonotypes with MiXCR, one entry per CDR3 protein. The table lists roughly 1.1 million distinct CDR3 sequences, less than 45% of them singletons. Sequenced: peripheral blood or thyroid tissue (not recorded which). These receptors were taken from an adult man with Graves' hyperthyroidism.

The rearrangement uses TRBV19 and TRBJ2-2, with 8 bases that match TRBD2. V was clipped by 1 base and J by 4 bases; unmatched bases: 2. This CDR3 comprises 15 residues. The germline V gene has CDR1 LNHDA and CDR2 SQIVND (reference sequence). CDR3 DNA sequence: TGTGCCAGTAGTATAGTGGCGGGGGGCACCGGGGAGCTGTTTTTT. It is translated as CASSIVAGGTGELFF.

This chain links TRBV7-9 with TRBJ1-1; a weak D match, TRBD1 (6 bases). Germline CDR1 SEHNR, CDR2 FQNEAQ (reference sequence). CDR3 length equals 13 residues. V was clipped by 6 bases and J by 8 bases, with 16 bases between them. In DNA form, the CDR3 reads TGTGCCAGCAGAGTCCCAGGACAGACAGAAGCTTTCTTT. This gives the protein CASRVPGQTEAFF.

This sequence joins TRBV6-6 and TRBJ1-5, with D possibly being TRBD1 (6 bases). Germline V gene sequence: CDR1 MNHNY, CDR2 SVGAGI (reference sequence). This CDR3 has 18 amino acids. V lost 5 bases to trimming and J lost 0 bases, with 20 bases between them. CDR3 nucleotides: TGTGCCAGCAGTACGTTCGGGGGCGGGCGGGGTAGCAATCAGCCCCAGCATTTT. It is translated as CASSTFGGGRGSNQPQHF.

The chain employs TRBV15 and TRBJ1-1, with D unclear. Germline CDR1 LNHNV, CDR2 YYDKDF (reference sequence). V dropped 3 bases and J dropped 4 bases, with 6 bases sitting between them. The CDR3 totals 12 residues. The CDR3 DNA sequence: TGTGCCACCAGCAGTACGTTCACTGAAGCTTTCTTT. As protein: CATSSTFTEAFF.

The CDR3 DNA reads TGCAGCGTTGAACCTAGCGGGAGGCAGTATTTT. This translates into CSVEPSGRQYF. V is TRBV29-1 and J is TRBJ2-3; TRBD2 aligns across 10 bases. Germline-derived CDR1 and CDR2 are SQVTM and ANQGSEA. After removal of 2 bases from V and 11 bases from J, the junction contained 1 base not matched to a gene. The CDR3 extends over 11 amino acids.

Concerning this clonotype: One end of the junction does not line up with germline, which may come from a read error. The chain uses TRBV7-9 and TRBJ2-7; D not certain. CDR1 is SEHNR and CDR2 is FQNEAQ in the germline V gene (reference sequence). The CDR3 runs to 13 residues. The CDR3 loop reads CASSFWSGDEQHF. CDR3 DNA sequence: TGTGCCAGCAGCTTCTGGTCTGGCGACGAGCAGCACTTC.

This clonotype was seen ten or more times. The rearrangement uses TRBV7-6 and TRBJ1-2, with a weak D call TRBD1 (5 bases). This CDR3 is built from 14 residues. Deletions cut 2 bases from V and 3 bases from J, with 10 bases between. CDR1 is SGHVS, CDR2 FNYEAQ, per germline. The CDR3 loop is CASSLSTGDYGYTF. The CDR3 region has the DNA TGTGCCAGCAGCTTAAGTACGGGGGACTATGGCTACACCTTC. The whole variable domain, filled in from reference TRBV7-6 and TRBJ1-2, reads GAGVSQSPRYKVTKRGQDVALRCDPISGHVSLYWYRQALGQGPEFLTYFNYEAQQDKSGLPNDRFSAERPEGSISTLTIQRTEQRDSAMYRCASSLSTGDYGYTFGSGTRLTVV.

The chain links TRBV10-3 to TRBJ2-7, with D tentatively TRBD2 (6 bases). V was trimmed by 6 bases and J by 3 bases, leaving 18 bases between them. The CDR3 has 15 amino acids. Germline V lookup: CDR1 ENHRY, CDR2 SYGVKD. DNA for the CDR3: TGTGCCATCAGGGGACCCGGGACTGCCGACTACGAGCAGTACTTC. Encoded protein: CAIRGPGTADYEQYF.

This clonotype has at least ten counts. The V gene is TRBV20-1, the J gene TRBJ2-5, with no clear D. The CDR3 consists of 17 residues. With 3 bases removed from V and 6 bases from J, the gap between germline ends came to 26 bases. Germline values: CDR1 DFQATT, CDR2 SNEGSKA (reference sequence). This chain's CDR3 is CSASGLVWANLRKTQYF. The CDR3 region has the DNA TGCAGTGCTAGCGGTTTAGTGTGGGCTAACCTCCGCAAGACCCAGTACTTC.